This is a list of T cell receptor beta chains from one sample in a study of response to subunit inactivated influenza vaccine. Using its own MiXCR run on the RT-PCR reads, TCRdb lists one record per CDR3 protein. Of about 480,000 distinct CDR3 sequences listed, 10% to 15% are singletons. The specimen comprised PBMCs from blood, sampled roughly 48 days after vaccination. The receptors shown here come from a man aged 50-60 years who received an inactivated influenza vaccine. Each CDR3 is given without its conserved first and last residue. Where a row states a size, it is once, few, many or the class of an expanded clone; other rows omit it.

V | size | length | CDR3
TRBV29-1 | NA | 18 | SVASSYQGLTGGFQETQY
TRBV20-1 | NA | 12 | SARSLLGAYGYT
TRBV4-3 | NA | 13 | ASSPGAARDYGYT
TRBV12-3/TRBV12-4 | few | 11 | ASSTGHNTEAF
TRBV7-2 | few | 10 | ASIESTVGYT
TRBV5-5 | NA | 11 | ASSLQVPYEQY
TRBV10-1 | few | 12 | ASSEAQGVRGQY
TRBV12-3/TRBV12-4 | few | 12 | ASSLNGHPYEQY
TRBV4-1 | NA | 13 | ASSQVPRSGETQY
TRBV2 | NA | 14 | ASSERDRSRTDTQY
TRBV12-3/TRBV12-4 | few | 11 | ASSLATGAEQY
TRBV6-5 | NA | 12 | ASSYSNRATEAF
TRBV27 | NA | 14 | ASSLGQFANTGELF
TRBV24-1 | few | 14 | ATSDTGQGFTDTQY
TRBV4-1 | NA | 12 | ASSSGDRTDTQY
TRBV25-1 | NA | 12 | ATSSGTGVETQY
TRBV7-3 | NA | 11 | ASSRGKNTEAF